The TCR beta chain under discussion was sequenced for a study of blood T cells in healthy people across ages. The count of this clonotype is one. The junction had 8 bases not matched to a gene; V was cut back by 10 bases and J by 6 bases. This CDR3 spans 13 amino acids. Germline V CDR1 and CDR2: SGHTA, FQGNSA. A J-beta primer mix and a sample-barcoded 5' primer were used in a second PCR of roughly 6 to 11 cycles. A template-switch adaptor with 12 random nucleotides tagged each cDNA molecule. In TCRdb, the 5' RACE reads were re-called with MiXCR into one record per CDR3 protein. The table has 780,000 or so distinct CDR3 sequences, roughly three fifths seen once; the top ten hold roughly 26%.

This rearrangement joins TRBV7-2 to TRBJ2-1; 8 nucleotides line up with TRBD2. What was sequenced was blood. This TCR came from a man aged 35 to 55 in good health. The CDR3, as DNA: TGTGCCACTCAAGCGGGGGCCTCCAATGAGCAGTTCTTC. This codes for CATQAGASNEQFF.